This T cell receptor beta chain was obtained from a study of blood T cell repertoires in COVID-19. Source study methods: Amplification with reference gene primers provided the estimates of nucleated cell counts. The data were produced by immunoSEQ multiplex PCR, yet TCRdb's version contains in-frame clones alone and is incomplete. The DNA was the basis for D and trimming; V, J and clone size are from that table. The sample has 250,000 to 350,000 clones, about 89% seen once. The table lists this clone with a count of one. The sequencing sample was made of peripheral blood. The origin of this receptor is a young man with acute or convalescent COVID-19.

CDR3 protein: CASSWGTSGGQIETQYF. The CDR3 region has the DNA TGTGCCAGCAGCTGGGGGACTAGCGGGGGGCAAATAGAGACCCAGTACTTC. The gene calls are TRBV7-2 and TRBJ2-5, with 15 positions matching TRBD2. The J segment lost 4 bases and the V segment lost 4 bases, leaving 7 bases of the junction unmatched. Germline V lookup: CDR1 SGHTA, CDR2 FQGNSA. The CDR3 has 17 residues. Full variable domain (rest looked up from reference TRBV7-2 and TRBJ2-5): GAGVSQSPSNKVTEKGKDVELRCDPISGHTALYWYRQSLGQGLEFLIYFQGNSAPDKSGLPSDRFSAERTGGSVSTLTIQRTQQEDSAVYLCASSWGTSGGQIETQYFGPGTRLLVL.